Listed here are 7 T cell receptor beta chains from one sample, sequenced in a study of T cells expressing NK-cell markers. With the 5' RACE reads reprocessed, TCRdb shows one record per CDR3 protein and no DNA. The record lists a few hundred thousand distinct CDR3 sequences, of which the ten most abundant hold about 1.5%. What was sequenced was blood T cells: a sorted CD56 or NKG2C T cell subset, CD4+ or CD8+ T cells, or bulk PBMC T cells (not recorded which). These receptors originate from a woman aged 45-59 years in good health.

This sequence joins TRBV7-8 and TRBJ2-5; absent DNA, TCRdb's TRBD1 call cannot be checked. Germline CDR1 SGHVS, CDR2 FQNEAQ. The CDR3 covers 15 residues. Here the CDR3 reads CASSRRRRIQETQYF.

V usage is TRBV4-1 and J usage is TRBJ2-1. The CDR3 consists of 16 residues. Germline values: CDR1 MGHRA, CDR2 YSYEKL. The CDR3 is CASSQGWGGPYNEQFF.

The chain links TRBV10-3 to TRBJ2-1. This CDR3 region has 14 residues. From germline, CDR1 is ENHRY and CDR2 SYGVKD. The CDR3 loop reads CAISESGRGNEQFF.

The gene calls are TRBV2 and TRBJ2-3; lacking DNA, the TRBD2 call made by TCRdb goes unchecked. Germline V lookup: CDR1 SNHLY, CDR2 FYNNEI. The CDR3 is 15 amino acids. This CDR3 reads CASKRTSGRSDTQYF. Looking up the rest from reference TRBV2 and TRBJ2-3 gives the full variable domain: EPEVTQTPSHQVTQMGQEVILRCVPISNHLYFYWYRQILGQKVEFLVSFYNNEISEKSEIFDDQFSVERPDGSNFTLKIRSTKLEDSAMYFCASKRTSGRSDTQYFGPGTRLTVL.

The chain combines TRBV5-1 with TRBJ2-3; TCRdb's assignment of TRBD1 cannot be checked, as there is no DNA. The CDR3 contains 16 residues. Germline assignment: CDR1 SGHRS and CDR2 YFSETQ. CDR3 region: CASTKLSGISTDTQYF.

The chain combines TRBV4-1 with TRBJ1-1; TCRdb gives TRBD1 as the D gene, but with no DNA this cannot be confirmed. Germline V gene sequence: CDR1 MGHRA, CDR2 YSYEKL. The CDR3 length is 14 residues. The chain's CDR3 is CASSQSPGGGEAFF.

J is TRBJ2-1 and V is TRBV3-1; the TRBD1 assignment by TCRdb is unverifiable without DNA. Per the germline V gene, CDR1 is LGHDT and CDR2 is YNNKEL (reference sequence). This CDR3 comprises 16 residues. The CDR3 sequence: CASSQHPGTGGNEQFF.